This entry features one T cell receptor beta chain sequence. Its antigen remains unidentified. Qualities for individual bases were not recorded, and no much larger clone is one base off. Participants in the prospective study were enrolled through a virtual design, were aged 18 to 89 years, and lived in roughly 26 United States geographic areas. In the prospective study, cohorts were assigned on the basis of participant-reported clinical history obtained from a screening survey and a study questionnaire. Recovered participants in ImmuneRACE Cohort 3 were defined as having two consecutive negative NP/OP PCR tests, clearance from a healthcare professional, or resolution of symptoms. In the prospective study, mobile phlebotomists collected whole blood, serum and a nasopharyngeal or oropharyngeal swab from each participant. Additional blood draws and questionnaires over an approximately 2-month period could optionally be provided by prospective study participants. Before DNA extraction, prospective study blood samples were shipped either frozen or at room temperature.

Measured from the cysteine to the phenylalanine, the CDR3 is 19 residues long. CDR3 DNA only is kept here, 57 bases in frame from base 1. Trimmed from V: 5 bases; trimmed from J: 5 bases; junction bases lacking a gene match: 16. The germline V gene (reference sequence) specifies MNHEY as CDR1 and SMNVEV as CDR2. This record comes from a study of blood T cell repertoires in COVID-19 (dated by TCRdb to 2020 to 2021). About the full investigation: Samples covering the acute and convalescent phases of COVID-19 were provided by collaborators in the United States, Italy and Spain. HLA class I and class II types, where available, came from metadata supplied by the sample provider rather than from assay-based typing. The samples were drawn from two sources: the first 160 participants of the ongoing ImmuneRACE study, and approximately 1,300 subjects contributed by 6 global collaborators. The prospective study material was composed of cDNA or gDNA derived from T cells, B-cell-depleted T cells, or PBMCs. The repertoires were released in a freely available public database meant as a resource for research on the immune response to SARS-CoV-2. Deeply sampled blood TCRbeta repertoires from subjects exposed to, actively infected with, or recovered from COVID-19 were included in the dataset. A de-identified subject ID, COVID-19 status, age in years and sex were almost always included in the sample metadata.

Results the study describes overall, beyond this receptor: The amount of clinical and demographic metadata varied by source and participant and was provided uncurated.

The immunoSEQ Assay, a bias-controlled multiplex PCR, was used to amplify TCRbeta CDR3 regions from genomic DNA. For the original study's pipeline: The number of nucleated cells in each sample was estimated from the amplification of reference gene primers within the assay. To quantify the absolute abundance of each unique TCRbeta CDR3 rearrangement, sequence reads were collapsed and filtered. For each sample, productive Simpson clonality was calculated as the square root of Simpson's diversity index across productive rearrangements. Not all clones reach the TCRdb copy of this immuneACCESS table, which keeps in-frame sequences only. Checked studies attribute under half of the gap to unresolved V genes and leave the rest unexplained. Clonal size and the V and J genes are those of that table, whereas D and trimming came from the DNA. In all, the sample holds approximately 440,000 clones, and less than 95% of those were seen once. The ten top clones hold about 0.6% of the sample.

This TCR was recovered from a man between 18 and 35 years old who had recovered from COVID-19. The material sequenced was PBMCs or T cells enriched from blood (not recorded which). This sequence uses TRBV27 and TRBJ1-4; 11 bases in between match TRBD1. In nucleotide form, the sequence is TGTGCCAGCAGTCCCATCGGACAGGGGGCTTCATGGATGAATGAAAAACTGTTTTTT. This is translated as CASSPIGQGASWMNEKLFF.